This T cell receptor (beta chain) appears in the sequencing data of a study of response to subunit inactivated influenza vaccine. Regarding the study as a whole: Researchers suggested that each seasonal influenza vaccination recruits few new T cells.

Worth noting for this clonotype: What it recognizes is unknown.

The V gene end was trimmed by 3 bases and the J gene end by 5 bases; junction bases not matched to a gene: 4. Per the germline V gene, CDR1 is SGHAT and CDR2 is FQNNGV. The CDR3 runs to 14 residues. TCRdb re-derived calls from the RT-PCR reads in MiXCR, one entry per CDR3 protein. The table records about 700,000 distinct CDR3 sequences, roughly 14% of them present only once. The source was PBMCs from blood, collected less than 15 days before vaccination. The source of this sequence is a man aged 45-65 years who received an inactivated influenza vaccine. J is TRBJ2-5 and V is TRBV11-2; the match to TRBD1 covers 9 bases. DNA of the CDR3: TGTGCCAGCAGCTTGAACAGGGGGCTGGAGACCCAGTACTTC. It is translated as CASSLNRGLETQYF.